A single sample is the source of the 15 T cell receptor beta chains below, sequenced in a study of cytomegalovirus exposure and HLA in healthy donors (dated by TCRdb to the late 2010s). The library was obtained by the immunoSEQ multiplex PCR assay. The multiplex PCR relied on a mix of 60 forward primers for TCR Vbeta segments and 13 reverse primers for TCR Jbeta segments. Not all clones reach the TCRdb copy of this immuneACCESS table, which keeps in-frame sequences only. Checked studies attribute under half of the gap to unresolved V genes and leave the rest unexplained. Counted in this sample were about 200,000 clones; approximately 81% of them appeared once. The ten largest clones capture around 2.8% of the sample. Sequencing was done on a sample of PBMCs. All receptors come from a man younger than 40 in good health and CMV-seronegative.

The chain joins TRBV7-8 to TRBJ1-6, with a tentative D call TRBD1 (6 bases). The CDR3 extends over 15 amino acids. Germline lookup yields CDR1 SGHVS and CDR2 FQNEAQ. Trimming pared 1 base from V and 7 bases from J, leaving 11 bases between. The CDR3 DNA reads as TGTGCCAGCAGCTTAGTTTCACAGGGCAATTCACCCCTCCACTTT. Protein sequence: CASSLVSQGNSPLHF.

J is TRBJ2-7 and V is TRBV6-6; 7 bases match TRBD2. The CDR3 spans 13 residues. The germline V gene has CDR1 MNHNY and CDR2 SVGAGI (reference sequence). V trimming: 0 bases; J trimming: 7 bases; junction bases outside the gene matches: 3. CDR3 in DNA: TGTGCCAGCAGTTACTCGGGGGGAGGGGAGCAGTACTTC. Amino acids: CASSYSGGGEQYF.

The chain employs TRBV27 and TRBJ2-1; TRBD2 matches at 7 bases. The CDR3 has 15 amino acids. The ends lost 8 bases at V and 4 bases at J; junction bases unmatched: 11. Looked up from germline, CDR1 is MNHEY and CDR2 is SMNVEV (reference sequence). In nucleotides, the CDR3 is TGTGCCAGCTCCGACGGGACTAACCAATACAATGAGCAGTTCTTC. Amino acid sequence: CASSDGTNQYNEQFF.

This clone appeared a single time. Other DNA sequences from this sample encode an identical CDR3 as well. CDR3 region: CASSLRNSPLHF. Here the CDR3 DNA reads TGTGCCAGCAGCCTCCGTAATTCACCCCTCCACTTT. J is TRBJ1-6 and V is TRBV7-9; D gene ambiguous. Trimming left V 5 bases short and J 6 bases short, with 5 bases between. The germline gives CDR1 SEHNR, CDR2 FQNEAQ (reference sequence). The CDR3 runs 12 residues.

This rearrangement joins TRBV7-6 to TRBJ2-2; the match to TRBD1 covers 8 bases. CDR3 size: 16 residues. V lost 5 bases and J lost 5; bases outside the gene matches: 10. Germline values: CDR1 SGHVS, CDR2 FNYEAQ. The CDR3: CASSQPGTGWTGELFF. CDR3 bases: TGTGCCAGCAGCCAACCGGGGACAGGTTGGACCGGGGAGCTGTTTTTT. Together with reference TRBV7-6 and TRBJ2-2, the CDR3 gives the full variable domain: GAGVSQSPRYKVTKRGQDVALRCDPISGHVSLYWYRQALGQGPEFLTYFNYEAQQDKSGLPNDRFSAERPEGSISTLTIQRTEQRDSAMYRCASSQPGTGWTGELFFGEGSRLTVL.

The chain employs TRBV7-2 and TRBJ1-2; 8 nucleotides match TRBD1. The CDR3 length is 13 residues. The V segment lost 3 bases and the J segment 4 bases; nucleotides outside the gene matches: 1. Germline lookup yields CDR1 SGHTA and CDR2 FQGNSA. CDR3 nucleotides: TGTGCCAGCAGCTTCCAGGGGGCCTATGGCTACACCTTC. Amino acid sequence: CASSFQGAYGYTF. The whole variable domain, remainder taken from reference TRBV7-2 and TRBJ1-2, is GAGVSQSPSNKVTEKGKDVELRCDPISGHTALYWYRQSLGQGLEFLIYFQGNSAPDKSGLPSDRFSAERTGGSVSTLTIQRTQQEDSAVYLCASSFQGAYGYTFGSGTRLTVV.

The chain carries TRBV4-1 and TRBJ1-5; the match to TRBD1 covers 7 bases. The CDR3 covers 15 residues. Germline values: CDR1 MGHRA, CDR2 YSYEKL. The V segment lost 1 base and the J segment 7 bases; nucleotides outside the gene matches: 7. The CDR3 nucleotides are TGCGCCAGCAGCCAAGCGGACAGGAGTGAACAGCCCCAGCATTTT. This codes for CASSQADRSEQPQHF.

The rearrangement links TRBV15 to TRBJ2-1; the match to TRBD1 covers 9 bases. V was pared by 5 bases and J by 6 bases, with 8 bases of the junction left unmatched. Germline V CDR1 and CDR2: LNHNV, YYDKDF (reference sequence). The CDR3 extends over 15 amino acids. The CDR3 sequence is CATSSGTGSSNEQFF. In DNA, the CDR3 is TGTGCCACCAGCTCTGGGACAGGGAGCTCCAATGAGCAGTTCTTC.

This rearrangement joins TRBV5-1 to TRBJ2-3; 7 bases are shared with TRBD1. From germline, CDR1 is SGHRS and CDR2 YFSETQ. The CDR3 length is 17 residues. V shed 0 bases, J shed 0 bases, and the junction held 7 bases outside the gene matches. The CDR3 protein is CASSLAGQDSSTDTQYF. In nucleotides, the CDR3 is TGCGCCAGCAGCTTGGCCGGACAGGACTCAAGCACAGATACGCAGTATTTT.

The V and J genes are TRBV19 and TRBJ1-2; 8 positions match TRBD1. Germline CDR1 is LNHDA and CDR2 is SQIVND (reference sequence). The V gene end was trimmed by 2 bases and the J gene end by 0 bases; junction bases not matched to a gene: 8. This CDR3 is 17 amino acids long. The CDR3 DNA reads as TGTGCCAGTAGTATAACAGTTGCACAGGGGGCTAACTATGGCTACACCTTC. This codes for CASSITVAQGANYGYTF.

The genes are TRBV4-2 and TRBJ1-4; 7 bases match TRBD1. The CDR3 spans 14 residues. V gave up 6 bases and J gave up 8 bases; unmatched junction bases: 9. Germline values: CDR1 LGHNA, CDR2 YNFKEQ. The CDR3 bases are TGTGCCAGCAGGCCTGGACAGGAAGAAGAAAAACTGTTTTTT. Protein: CASRPGQEEEKLFF.

The V call is TRBV6-5, the J call TRBJ1-6, with 9 bases identical to TRBD1. The CDR3 sequence is 14 residues long. Germline V CDR1 and CDR2: MNHEY, SVGAGI. J was trimmed by 7 bases and V by 6 bases; bases with no gene match: 4. The CDR3 sequence: CASRAGTGNSPLHF. The CDR3 bases are TGTGCCAGCAGGGCCGGGACAGGGAATTCACCCCTCCACTTT.

This clone has just one count. The rearrangement links TRBV13 to TRBJ2-7; D perhaps matches TRBD1 (5 bases). V gave up 0 bases and J gave up 3 bases, with 9 bases separating them. The length of the CDR3 is 14 residues. From germline, CDR1 is PRHDT and CDR2 FYEKMQ (reference sequence). The CDR3 DNA reads as TGTGCCAGCAGCTTAGGTCCAGGGAACTACGAGCAGTACTTC. Translated: CASSLGPGNYEQYF. The whole variable domain, filled in from reference TRBV13 and TRBJ2-7, reads AAGVIQSPRHLIKEKRETATLKCYPIPRHDTVYWYQQGPGQDPQFLISFYEKMQSDKGSIPDRFSAQQFSDYHSELNMSSLELGDSALYFCASSLGPGNYEQYFGPGTRLTVT.

The chain carries TRBV13 and TRBJ2-5, with 9 bases fitting TRBD2. The CDR3 length is 17 residues. CDR1 is PRHDT and CDR2 is FYEKMQ in the germline V gene (reference sequence). Trimming cost V 3 bases and J 2 bases; bases outside gene matches: 10. The CDR3 nucleotides read TGTGCCAGCAGCTTGAGGTGGGGACTAGCACTTCAAGAGACCCAGTACTTC. Translating it yields CASSLRWGLALQETQYF.

V is TRBV7-2 and J is TRBJ1-4; no reliable D call. The CDR3 runs 15 residues. Trimming took 4 bases from V and 9 from J, leaving 18 bases between them. The V gene's germline CDR1 is SGHTA and CDR2 FQGNSA. The CDR3 is CASSSRTGSGKKLFF. CDR3 DNA sequence: TGTGCCAGCAGCTCCAGGACCGGCAGCGGGAAAAAACTGTTTTTT.